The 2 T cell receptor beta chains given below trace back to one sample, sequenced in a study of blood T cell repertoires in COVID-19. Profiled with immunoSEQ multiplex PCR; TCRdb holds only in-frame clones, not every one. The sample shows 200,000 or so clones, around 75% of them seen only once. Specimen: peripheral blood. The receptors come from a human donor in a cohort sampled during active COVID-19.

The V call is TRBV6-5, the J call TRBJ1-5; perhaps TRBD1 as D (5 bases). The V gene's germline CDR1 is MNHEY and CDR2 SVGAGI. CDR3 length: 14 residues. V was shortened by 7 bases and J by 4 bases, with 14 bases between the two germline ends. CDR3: CASTQGAGNQPQHF. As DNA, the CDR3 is TGTGCCAGCACCCAAGGGGCAGGGAATCAGCCCCAGCATTTT.

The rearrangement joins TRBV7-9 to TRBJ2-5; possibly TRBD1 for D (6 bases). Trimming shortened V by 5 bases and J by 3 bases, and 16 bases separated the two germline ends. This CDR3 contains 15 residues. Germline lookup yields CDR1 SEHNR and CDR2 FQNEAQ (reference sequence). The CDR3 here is CASSPGAGGKETQYF. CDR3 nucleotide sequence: TGTGCCAGCAGCCCAGGGGCCGGTGGGAAAGAGACCCAGTACTTC.